This T cell receptor (beta chain) was recovered during a study of metastatic and nonmetastatic thyroid tumors. Study information: From malignant and benign thyroid patients, repertoires in blood and in tumor or nodule tissue were compared.

Thyroid surgery was preceded by no treatment in any patient. This clone was counted between two and nine times. As yet, its antigen is unknown. This may stem from a read error, because a much larger clone lies one nucleotide away. Authors' methods: In papillary thyroid cancer, a distant-metastasis classifier was built using CDR3 differences across clinicopathological groups. Using MiXCR, TCRdb reanalyzed the PCR reads. TCRdb assigned the V and J calls; the authors' analysis was not used. The sample includes about 59,000 clones, 15% to 20% of them seen just once. Study-wide points: Relative to benign nodules, malignant thyroid tumors were reportedly characterized by significantly elevated TCR beta diversity in blood and tumor.

Sequenced material: blood. The TCR originated in a male donor with papillary thyroid cancer or a benign thyroid nodule (not recorded which). Some clones in this sample may be carry-over from other donors' samples.

The CDR3 DNA is TGTGCCAGCAGCTCGACTAGCCTAGGCACAGATACGCAGTATTTT. This encodes CASSSTSLGTDTQYF. The rearrangement uses TRBV9 and TRBJ2-3; TRBD2 agrees at 7 bases. CDR3 length: 15 amino acids. The trim removed 4 bases at V and 1 base at J, leaving 6 bases unmatched. Germline loops: CDR1 SGDLS, CDR2 YYNGEE.